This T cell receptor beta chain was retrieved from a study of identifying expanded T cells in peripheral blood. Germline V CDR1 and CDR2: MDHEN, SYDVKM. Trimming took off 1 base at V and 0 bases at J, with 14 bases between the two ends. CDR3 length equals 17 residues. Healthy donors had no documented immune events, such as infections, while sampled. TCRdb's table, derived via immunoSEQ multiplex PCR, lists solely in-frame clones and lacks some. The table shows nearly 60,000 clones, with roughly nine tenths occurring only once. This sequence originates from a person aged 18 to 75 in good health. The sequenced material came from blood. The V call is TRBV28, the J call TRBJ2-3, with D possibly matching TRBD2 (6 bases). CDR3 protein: CASSLFRGYGSTDTQYF. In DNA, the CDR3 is TGTGCCAGCAGTTTATTTCGGGGGTATGGGAGCACAGATACGCAGTATTTT.